This T cell receptor beta chain was documented in a study of post-analysis software for immune sequencing data. Overall study results and limits: Patients carried four or five TRBV segments more frequently than controls did, and TRBV5-6, TRBV5-1 and TRBV20-1 were among them. For normalized Chao1 diversity, multiple sclerosis patients scored significantly lower than controls did. By F measure, strong co-clustering occurred among samples prepared in the same batch.

This clonotype came up many times. Its antigen is currently unknown. The TCR beta cDNA libraries contained unique molecular identifiers. TCRdb itself ran the PCR reads through MiXCR, one entry per CDR3 protein. Of about 540,000 distinct CDR3 sequences in the sample, 34% were seen once. CDR3 size: 13 residues. From germline, CDR1 is SGHDN and CDR2 FVKESK. The V and J ends lost 8 bases and 3 bases respectively, with 11 bases between them. The clonotype was recovered from a girl under 18 with multiple sclerosis. The sample consisted of blood. The rearrangement uses TRBV14 and TRBJ2-1, with D maybe TRBD2 (7 bases). CDR3 sequence: CASRGAVYNEQFF. CDR3 DNA sequence: TGTGCCAGCCGGGGGGCAGTCTACAATGAGCAGTTCTTC.